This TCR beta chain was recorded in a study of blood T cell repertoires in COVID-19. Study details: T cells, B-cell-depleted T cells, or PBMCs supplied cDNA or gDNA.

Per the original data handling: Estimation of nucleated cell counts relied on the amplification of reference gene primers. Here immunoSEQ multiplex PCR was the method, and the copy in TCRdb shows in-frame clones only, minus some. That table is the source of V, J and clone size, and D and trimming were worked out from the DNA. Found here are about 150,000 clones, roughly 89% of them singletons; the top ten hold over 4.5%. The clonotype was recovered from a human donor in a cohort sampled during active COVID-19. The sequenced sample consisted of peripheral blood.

The CDR3 DNA sequence: TGTGCCAGCAGCGTACTCGGGGGGCTCGGGGAGCTGTTTTTT. As protein: CASSVLGGLGELFF. The genes are TRBV9 and TRBJ2-2; maybe TRBD2 (7 bases). The V end was cut by 1 base, the J end by 7 bases, with 11 bases between. The CDR3 contains 14 residues. Looked up from germline, CDR1 is SGDLS and CDR2 is YYNGEE.